What follows describes a single T cell receptor (beta chain). This clonotype was seen only a few times. Its antigen is currently not known. The input lacks base qualities; no much larger clone sits a single base away. Library creation used UMI-ligation and nested PCR. T4 RNA ligase 1 was used to ligate a single-stranded oligonucleotide containing the Illumina SP2 sequence and a UMI to the 3' end of the cDNA. PCR1 used about 4 cycles (98 degrees C 15 s, 69 degrees C 30 s, 72 degrees C 40 s), and the beta primer was an equimolar mix of RC1.1 and RC1.2 that covered TRBC1 and TRBC2. Starting at PCR2, the TCR alpha and beta chains were handled separately, and sample indices and Illumina adaptors were added. The UMI, placed after an 8-base spacer, consisted of 12 random nucleotides arranged as two hexamers with a spacer between them. The libraries were sequenced on an Illumina MiSeq using v2 2x251 paired-end chemistry, usually with about eleven samples in each run. To boost diversity, each sequencing library was supplemented with PhiX DNA at roughly 5-7.5%. Turning to the authors' computational methods: bcl2fastq converted raw reads to FASTQ, and Demultiplexor demultiplexed the reads by dual indices. V and J genes were assigned by Decombinator through tag matching, with a single base-pair mismatch being allowed. Collapsinator used UMIs to correct both sequencing errors and frequency errors arising from PCR heterogeneity. CDR3Translator converted Decombinator identifiers to nucleotide sequence, translated to amino acids, and extracted CDR3 using C- and N-terminal motifs. Each distinct KT2 TCR was counted as one cluster of KT2 sequences that shared a single unique molecular identifier. The public reads were reanalyzed by TCRdb: fastp trimming at Q25, MiXCR alignment, in-frame beta chains only. Merged by CDR3 protein, the rows form single entries marked with the most common genes and DNA. The V and J calls shown here were made by TCRdb, not taken from the authors' results. Present in this sample are tens of thousands of distinct CDR3 sequences, 12% of which were seen just once. The ten largest account for under 10% of the sample.

This sample stems from a study of quantifying T cell responses using KT2 cells (dated by TCRdb to the late 2010s). Looking at the study overall: RNA was DNase-treated and reverse transcribed with TCR alpha and beta constant-region primers, mostly using SuperScript III. Under optimum conditions, the T4 ligation step was estimated to exceed 8.5% efficiency. PCR2 was performed as a SYBR Green qPCR and was stopped at a predetermined fluorescence threshold so that over-amplification was avoided.

Paper-wide results and their limitations: KT2 sequences were detected down to the lowest spike-in tested, about one KT2 cell per 100,000 PBMC. Counts of KT2 alpha and beta sequences scaled linearly with input KT2 cell number over several orders of magnitude. No side-by-side comparison between this pipeline and other TCR sequencing techniques was included in the study. Saturation was seen in the detection of KT2 sequences when very high numbers of KT2 cells were spiked in.

Known numbers of KT2, a T cell clone whose TCR had been sequenced previously, were spiked into unfractionated PBMC to test the sensitivity and accuracy of the pipeline. A range of KT2-to-PBMC ratios was generated by mixing KT2 cells with a fixed number of PBMC. From the cysteine up to the phenylalanine, the CDR3 has a length of 14 residues. The entry retains the CDR3 DNA only, 42 bases that are in frame from base 1. The germline V gene (reference sequence) gives CDR1 as DFQATT and CDR2 as SNEGSKA. V loses 2 bases at its end and J loses 4 bases; junction bases beyond the gene matches: 4. In this chain, TRBV20-1 is recombined with TRBJ2-7; 11 nucleotides in the junction match TRBD2. The sequencing sample was made of PBMCs spiked with cells of the T cell clone KT2. This receptor was obtained from a human donor. The CDR3 in this case is CSARRLAGTYEQYF. The nucleotides read TGCAGTGCTAGAAGACTAGCGGGGACGTACGAGCAGTACTTC.